The 25 T cell receptor beta chains below were found in one sample sequenced in a study of cytomegalovirus exposure and HLA in healthy donors. Assay used: immunoSEQ multiplex PCR; TCRdb lists only in-frame clones, some missing. The repertoire includes some 320,000 clones, about 90% of them detected once, and approximately 1% sits in the top ten. Sequencing was done on a sample of PBMCs. The receptor source for this set is a woman in her twenties or thirties in good health and CMV-seropositive.

The chain has TRBV7-2 and TRBJ2-3; no firm D call. The CDR3 length is 14 residues. With 4 bases removed from V and 6 bases from J, the gap between germline ends came to 14 bases. CDR1 is SGHTA, CDR2 FQGNSA, per germline. The CDR3 DNA sequence: TGTGCCAGCAGCTACTTAGCCCCTCAGGATACGCAGTATTTT. Translated, it gives CASSYLAPQDTQYF.

The rearrangement uses TRBV7-9 and TRBJ2-7, with TRBD2 matching over 12 bases. The CDR3 is made up of 18 amino acids. In germline, CDR1 is SEHNR, CDR2 FQNEAQ (reference sequence). Unmatched junction bases numbered 14, after V lost 5 bases and J lost 3 bases. The CDR3 reads CASSTTSGRKGEFYEQYF. Here the CDR3 DNA reads TGTGCCAGCAGCACAACTAGCGGGAGGAAAGGAGAATTCTACGAGCAGTACTTC.

J is TRBJ2-7 and V is TRBV9; 10 bases match TRBD1. V lost 3 bases to trimming and J lost 2 bases; unmatched junction nucleotides: 5. Germline CDR1 is SGDLS and CDR2 is YYNGEE. This CDR3 spans 15 amino acids. The CDR3 DNA sequence: TGTGCCAGCAGCGGGGGACAGGGGAAAGCCTACGAGCAGTACTTC. It specifies CASSGGQGKAYEQYF.

The chain combines TRBV13 with TRBJ2-1; 8 nucleotides agree with TRBD2. This CDR3 region has 19 residues. V lost 4 bases, J lost 0 bases, and 14 bases stayed unmatched. Germline V gene sequence: CDR1 PRHDT, CDR2 FYEKMQ (reference sequence). The CDR3 nucleotides are TGTGCCAGCAGCTACCCTTCCAGCGGGAGAGGAGGCTCCTACAATGAGCAGTTCTTC. This gives the protein CASSYPSSGRGGSYNEQFF. Drawing the rest from reference TRBV13 and TRBJ2-1, the complete variable domain is AAGVIQSPRHLIKEKRETATLKCYPIPRHDTVYWYQQGPGQDPQFLISFYEKMQSDKGSIPDRFSAQQFSDYHSELNMSSLELGDSALYFCASSYPSSGRGGSYNEQFFGPGTRLTVL.

This clone came up a few times. The chain recombines TRBV15 with TRBJ2-7, with 8 bases lining up with TRBD2. After removal of 5 bases from V and 4 bases from J, the junction contained 10 bases not matched to a gene. This CDR3 is built from 15 residues. CDR1 is LNHNV and CDR2 is YYDKDF in the germline V gene (reference sequence). The CDR3 coding sequence is TGTGCCACCAGCCCTTCCGGGGGGGCAAAATACGAGCAGTACTTC. Translating gives CATSPSGGAKYEQYF.

This chain links TRBV9 with TRBJ2-5; D gene ambiguous. Germline V gene sequence: CDR1 SGDLS, CDR2 YYNGEE. This CDR3 contains 16 residues. Trimming pared 4 bases from V and 5 bases from J, leaving 21 bases between. CDR3: CASSRPSGGRSETQYF. The DNA for the CDR3 is TGTGCCAGCAGCCGTCCCTCCGGTGGGCGGTCGGAGACCCAGTACTTC.

The J gene is TRBJ2-6, the V gene TRBV2; D tentatively reads TRBD1 or TRBD2 (6 bases each). CDR3 length: 18 amino acids. Germline V gene lookup returns CDR1 SNHLY and CDR2 FYNNEI. V was cut by 3 bases and J by 0 bases, with 15 bases left in between. The CDR3 loop is CASSDPRGPNSGANVLTF. For the CDR3, the DNA is TGTGCCAGCAGTGACCCCCGGGGGCCCAACTCTGGGGCCAACGTCCTGACTTTC.

V usage is TRBV28 and J usage is TRBJ2-7, with D perhaps TRBD2 (5 bases). The CDR3 extends over 19 amino acids. Germline-derived CDR1 and CDR2 are MDHEN and SYDVKM. V was pared by 3 bases and J by 1 base, with 25 bases between. CDR3 bases: TGTGCCAGCAGTTTCCCCCAGGTCCCAGCGGCGGGTTATTCCTACGAGCAGTACTTC. Its protein product is CASSFPQVPAAGYSYEQYF.

The chain combines TRBV2 with TRBJ2-2, with TRBD2 as a possible D gene (5 bases). Trimming removed 5 bases from V and 4 bases from J, with 8 bases in between. Germline V gives CDR1 SNHLY, CDR2 FYNNEI. CDR3 length equals 13 residues. The CDR3 sequence: CASSRRSTGELFF. The CDR3 DNA reads TGTGCCAGCAGTAGGAGGAGCACCGGGGAGCTGTTTTTT.

This chain links TRBV14 with TRBJ2-3; 8 nucleotides agree with TRBD2. The J segment lost 0 bases and the V segment lost 4 bases, leaving 3 bases of the junction unmatched. CDR1 SGHDN and CDR2 FVKESK come from the germline V gene. CDR3 size: 15 residues. The CDR3 is CASSLRLASTDTQYF. Written as DNA, the CDR3 is TGTGCCAGCAGCCTAAGACTAGCGAGCACAGATACGCAGTATTTT.

The sample holds a few counts of this clone. J is TRBJ2-3 and V is TRBV29-1; no reliable D call. This CDR3 spans 12 amino acids. With 4 bases removed from V and 2 bases from J, the gap between germline ends came to 7 bases. Germline values: CDR1 SQVTM, CDR2 ANQGSEA. The CDR3 is CSVVEFTDTQYF. The CDR3 nucleotides are TGCAGCGTTGTGGAGTTCACAGATACGCAGTATTTT.

This clone was found a few times. The J gene is TRBJ1-2, the V gene TRBV6-5, with a possible D match to TRBD1 (6 bases). Trimming shortened V by 6 bases and J by 8 bases, and 22 bases separated the two germline ends. CDR3 length: 15 residues. Germline V lookup: CDR1 MNHEY, CDR2 SVGAGI. In nucleotides, the CDR3 is TGTGCCAGCAGCGACGGACAGATTCCTATGAGAGGCTACACCTTC. It is translated as CASSDGQIPMRGYTF.

V is TRBV5-4 and J is TRBJ2-1, with TRBD2 identical over 9 bases. CDR3 length equals 18 residues. The V gene's germline CDR1 is SGHNT and CDR2 YYREEE (reference sequence). Trimming removed 1 base from V and 6 bases from J; junction bases left unmatched: 14. The CDR3 reads CASSLIGGRALGGNEQFF. The CDR3 DNA sequence: TGTGCCAGCAGCTTGATAGGCGGGAGGGCCTTGGGGGGCAATGAGCAGTTCTTC. The complete variable domain, with remaining parts taken from reference TRBV5-4 and TRBJ2-1, reads ETGVTQSPTHLIKTRGQQVTLRCSSQSGHNTVSWYQQALGQGPQFIFQYYREEENGRGNFPPRFSGLQFPNYSSELNVNALELDDSALYLCASSLIGGRALGGNEQFFGPGTRLTVL.

The CDR3 nucleotides read TGTGCCAGCAGGTTAGGGACAGGTGAAGCTTTCTTT. Its protein product is CASRLGTGEAFF. J is TRBJ1-1 and V is TRBV28; TRBD1 aligns across 8 bases. This CDR3 has 12 residues. V lost 6 bases, J lost 7 bases, and 4 bases stayed unmatched. Germline V gene lookup returns CDR1 MDHEN and CDR2 SYDVKM.

This chain joins TRBV2 and TRBJ2-1; TRBD2 is a possible D gene (7 bases). Germline V gene lookup returns CDR1 SNHLY and CDR2 FYNNEI. V lost 8 bases and J 4 bases, leaving 18 bases between the germline ends. The CDR3 loop spans 15 amino acids. CDR3 protein: CASLARGAGYNEQFF. The CDR3 DNA follows: TGTGCCAGCCTTGCCCGGGGGGCTGGATACAATGAGCAGTTCTTC.

The chain links TRBV6-1 to TRBJ2-7; D call uncertain. In germline, CDR1 is MNHNS, CDR2 SASEGT. Trimming stripped 6 bases from V and 5 bases from J, with 8 bases between. The CDR3 is 11 residues long. This CDR3 reads CASRDVHEQYF. CDR3 in DNA: TGTGCCAGCAGGGATGTCCACGAGCAGTACTTC.

This rearrangement joins TRBV15 to TRBJ1-5; no firm D call. Germline CDR1 reads LNHNV; CDR2 reads YYDKDF (reference sequence). The V and J ends lost 3 bases and 0 bases respectively, with 15 bases between them. The CDR3 length is 17 residues. The CDR3 is CATSSPQGSLSNQPQHF. In nucleotides, the CDR3 is TGTGCCACCAGCAGTCCCCAAGGGTCTCTTAGCAATCAGCCCCAGCATTTT. Complete variable domain (other parts from reference TRBV15 and TRBJ1-5): DAMVIQNPRYQVTQFGKPVTLSCSQTLNHNVMYWYQQKSSQAPKLLFHYYDKDFNNEADTPDNFQSRRPNTSFCFLDIRSPGLGDTAMYLCATSSPQGSLSNQPQHFGDGTRLSIL.

The CDR3 nucleotides are TGTGCCAGCAGTTTATGGGCTAGCGGGGTATACGAGCAGTACTTC. This gives the protein CASSLWASGVYEQYF. The chain employs TRBV27 and TRBJ2-7, with 9 nucleotides matching TRBD2. The ends lost 1 base at V and 4 bases at J; junction bases unmatched: 5. The CDR3 length is 15 residues. Looked up from germline, CDR1 is MNHEY and CDR2 is SMNVEV (reference sequence).

V is TRBV19 and J is TRBJ1-5, with 9 bases lining up with TRBD1. CDR3 length: 15 amino acids. J was trimmed by 4 bases and V by 2 bases; bases with no gene match: 3. In germline, CDR1 is LNHDA, CDR2 SQIVND (reference sequence). CDR3 nucleotide sequence: TGTGCCAGTAGTATAACAGGGGGCGCAAATCAGCCCCAGCATTTT. It yields the protein CASSITGGANQPQHF.

The chain couples TRBV4-3 to TRBJ2-5; D gene ambiguous. The V end was cut by 0 bases, the J end by 9 bases, with 11 bases between. The CDR3 sequence is 13 residues long. CDR1 and CDR2 (germline): LGHNA, YSLEER. The CDR3 DNA reads as TGCGCCAGCAGCCAAGATCGGAGCCGGCCCCAGTACTTC. It encodes CASSQDRSRPQYF.

In DNA, the CDR3 is TGTGCCAGCAGTCGATATAGCGGGAGGTCGGACACCGGGGAGCTGTTTTTT. It codes for CASSRYSGRSDTGELFF. The chain uses TRBV27 and TRBJ2-2, with 10 bases that match TRBD2. Germline values: CDR1 MNHEY, CDR2 SMNVEV (reference sequence). The CDR3 consists of 17 residues. With V trimmed by 5 bases and J by 3 bases, 9 bases remained unmatched.

The V gene is TRBV27, the J gene TRBJ2-7; the D gene is possibly TRBD2 (5 bases). V shed 5 bases and J shed 2 bases, with 16 bases lying between them. This CDR3 is built from 15 residues. Germline V gene data show CDR1 as MNHEY and CDR2 as SMNVEV (reference sequence). CDR3 bases: TGTGCCAGCAGTCTTATACCGGGATACACCTACGAGCAGTACTTC. Amino acids: CASSLIPGYTYEQYF.

This clone was detected many times. The chain recombines TRBV30 with TRBJ1-2, with D unresolved. The V and J ends lost 3 bases and 1 base respectively, with 9 bases between them. Looked up from germline, CDR1 is GTSNPN and CDR2 is SVGIG (reference sequence). The CDR3 is made up of 13 amino acids. The CDR3 DNA sequence: TGTGCCTGGAGGATTGACGATAACTATGGCTACACCTTC. It is translated as CAWRIDDNYGYTF.

In the case of this clone: Other DNA sequences in this specimen translate into the identical CDR3. The chain carries TRBV18 and TRBJ1-1; D unclear. CDR3 length equals 13 residues. Germline V lookup: CDR1 KGHSH, CDR2 LQKENI. V shed 3 bases and J shed 1 base, with 6 bases lying between them. The CDR3 loop is CASSPSGNTEAFF. The CDR3 DNA reads TGTGCCAGCTCACCCAGCGGGAACACTGAAGCTTTCTTT.

The chain is built from TRBV2 and TRBJ1-1, with 8 bases that match TRBD1. Looked up from germline, CDR1 is SNHLY and CDR2 is FYNNEI. With 4 bases clipped from V and 1 base from J, the junction kept 14 bases outside the gene matches. This CDR3 comprises 18 residues. The CDR3 here is CASSGQGQGFGGNTEAFF. The CDR3 DNA reads TGTGCCAGCAGTGGGCAAGGACAGGGCTTCGGAGGGAACACTGAAGCTTTCTTT.